The 16 T cell receptor beta chains below come from one sample, sequenced in a study of tumor-infiltrating lymphocytes in primary liver carcinoma. A primer in the constant region served to generate TCR beta cDNA from 500 ng of total RNA. Generation of the TCR beta libraries relied on three nested multiplex PCR rounds using slightly modified ARM-PCR. For approximately 11 cycles apiece, the opening two PCR rounds ran with TRBV1-TRBV30 forward primers and a C-beta reverse primer. Via MiXCR, TCRdb re-called the multiplex PCR reads, giving one row per CDR3 protein. The repertoire holds about 330,000 distinct CDR3 sequences, with approximately 64% as singletons. RNA was extracted from whole blood without cell sorting, alongside germline DNA. Sequenced material: peripheral blood. These receptors were taken from a man in his forties with primary liver carcinoma and hepatitis B virus infection.

This clonotype was detected a few times. The rearrangement links TRBV10-2 to TRBJ2-5; no firm D call. Germline V lookup: CDR1 WSHSY, CDR2 SAAADI. The CDR3 length is 15 residues. Trimming removed 4 bases from V and 7 bases from J, with 19 bases in between. The chain's CDR3 is CASSGTENTVGTQYF. The CDR3 DNA sequence: TGCGCCAGCAGTGGGACCGAGAACACAGTGGGGACCCAGTACTTC.

The J gene is TRBJ1-1, the V gene TRBV12-3 or TRBV12-4; TRBD1 might be the D (5 bases). V dropped 8 bases and J dropped 0 bases, with 13 bases sitting between them. The CDR3 totals 14 residues. CDR3 region: CASERGVMNTEAFF. Here the CDR3 DNA reads TGTGCCAGCGAACGGGGGGTTATGAACACTGAAGCTTTCTTT.

Details on this clonotype: The junction departs from germline at one end; a sequencing error may be responsible. The V call is TRBV11-3, the J call TRBJ1-6, with a weak D call TRBD1 (5 bases). The germline V gene encodes CDR1 SGHNT and CDR2 YENEEA. The length of the CDR3 is 14 residues. The CDR3 DNA follows: TGTACCAGAAACAAGGGACCTCTTAATTCATCCCTCCACTTT. It encodes CTRNKGPLNSSLHF.

With respect to this clonotype: This may arise from a read error, as a much more abundant clone is one base away. The chain links TRBV6-2 or TRBV6-3 to TRBJ1-4, with 7 bases that match TRBD1. Germline V gene lookup returns CDR1 MNHEY and CDR2 SVGEGT. The CDR3 spans 17 residues. In nucleotides, the CDR3 is TGTACCAGCAGTTACAGACAGGGCGACGCAACTAATGAAAAACTGTTTTTT. It codes for CTSSYRQGDATNEKLFF.

J is TRBJ2-7 and V is TRBV6-5, with 9 bases identical to TRBD1. Germline CDR1 reads MNHEY; CDR2 reads SVGAGI. The CDR3 runs to 15 residues. V dropped 2 bases and J dropped 3; count of bases not matched to a gene: 5. The CDR3 loop reads CASSYAGQGFYEQYF. CDR3 bases: TGTGCCAGCAGTTACGCCGGACAGGGGTTCTACGAGCAGTACTTC.

To note about this clonotype: A much larger clone lies a single base off, so this may be a read error. The chain couples TRBV29-1 to TRBJ1-2; D call uncertain. The CDR3 totals 11 residues. The germline V gene has CDR1 SQVTM and CDR2 ANQGSEA. The CDR3 loop is CTVEASYGYTF. The CDR3 DNA reads as TGCACCGTTGAAGCTAGCTATGGCTACACCTTC.

This clonotype was picked up many times. V usage is TRBV4-2 and J usage is TRBJ2-5; 9 positions match TRBD2. Unmatched junction bases numbered 3, after V lost 3 bases and J lost 4 bases. The length of the CDR3 is 14 residues. The V gene's germline CDR1 is LGHNA and CDR2 YNFKEQ. The CDR3 here is CASSQAGGGETQYF. In nucleotides, the CDR3 is TGTGCCAGCAGCCAGGCGGGAGGGGGAGAGACCCAGTACTTC.

This clonotype was seen ten or more times. The chain is built from TRBV12-3 or TRBV12-4 and TRBJ2-7; 7 positions agree with TRBD1. This CDR3 has 12 amino acids. The J segment lost 6 bases and the V segment lost 6 bases, leaving 5 bases of the junction unmatched. In DNA form, the CDR3 reads TGTGCCAGCAGCCGTACAGGGGTCGAGCAGTACTTC. Its protein product is CASSRTGVEQYF.

This rearrangement joins TRBV5-6 to TRBJ1-2; a possible D gene is TRBD1 (5 bases). Germline V gene sequence: CDR1 SGHDT, CDR2 YYEEEE. The CDR3 has 13 amino acids. With 7 bases removed from V and 8 bases from J, the gap between germline ends came to 18 bases. The CDR3 loop reads CASGWSGGRGYTF. The CDR3, as DNA: TGTGCCAGCGGCTGGAGCGGGGGTCGAGGCTACACCTTC.

Of note for this clonotype: Likely a read error: the CDR3 ends without its conserved phenylalanine or tryptophan. The chain links TRBV5-6 to TRBJ1-1; D is perhaps TRBD1 (6 bases). The CDR3 has 12 residues. From germline, CDR1 is SGHDT and CDR2 YYEEEE. V shed 6 bases and J shed 11 bases, with 17 bases lying between them. The CDR3 region is CASNYEGGSAFL. CDR3 in DNA: TGTGCCAGCAACTACGAGGGGGGTAGTGCTTTCCTT.

Worth noting for this clonotype: Germline is not matched at one junction end, which may reflect a read error. V usage is TRBV11-2 and J usage is TRBJ1-1; D uncertain. Germline-derived CDR1 and CDR2 are SGHAT and FQNNGV. The CDR3 runs 14 residues. The CDR3 spells CASSFVGLNTEAFF. The CDR3 DNA is TGTGCCAGCAGCTTTGTAGGGCTGAACACCGAAGCTTTCTTT.

Comment on this clonotype: This likely comes from a read error, as the CDR3 has no conserved phenylalanine or tryptophan at its end. The CDR3: CAWSEPSPEQYL. CDR3 nucleotide sequence: TGTGCCTGGAGTGAGCCGAGTCCCGAGCAGTACTTA. The rearrangement uses TRBV30 and TRBJ2-7; D ambiguous. Trimming removed 1 base at V and 6 bases at J, with 10 bases between. Germline V gene data show CDR1 as GTSNPN and CDR2 as SVGIG (reference sequence). This CDR3 comprises 12 residues.

With respect to this clonotype: A much bigger clone sits one base away, suggesting this may be a read error. V and J are TRBV10-3 and TRBJ1-6; D call uncertain. Germline V lookup: CDR1 ENHRY, CDR2 SYGVKD. The CDR3 extends over 15 amino acids. Trimming shortened V by 2 bases and J by 7 bases, and 12 bases separated the two germline ends. CDR3 residues: CAISEPEAQNSPLHF. In DNA, the CDR3 is TGTGCCATCAGTGAGCCGGAGGCTCAGAATTCACCCCTCCACTTT.

In the case of this clonotype: This sequence may be a read error, since a much larger clone differs from it by one base. CDR3 DNA: TGTGCCAGCAGTCGCGGCCTCACGGCATACTATGGCTACACCTTC. Translating it yields CASSRGLTAYYGYTF. The V and J genes are TRBV6-2 or TRBV6-3 and TRBJ1-2; D not resolved. In germline, CDR1 is MNHEY, CDR2 SVGEGT. Trimming took off 5 bases at V and 3 bases at J, with 16 bases between the two ends. The CDR3 runs 15 residues.

The rearrangement links TRBV4-1 to TRBJ2-3, with 8 bases that match TRBD2. Germline V lookup: CDR1 MGHRA, CDR2 YSYEKL. There are 18 residues in the CDR3. The junction had 13 bases not matched to a gene; V was cut back by 3 bases and J by 2 bases. The CDR3 region is CASSQATSGSVYTDTQYF. CDR3 bases: TGCGCCAGCAGCCAGGCGACCAGCGGGAGTGTATACACAGATACGCAGTATTTT.

This rearrangement joins TRBV4-2 to TRBJ2-1; D is possibly TRBD2 (5 bases). The germline V gene encodes CDR1 LGHNA and CDR2 YNFKEQ. The CDR3 runs to 11 residues. CDR3 amino acids: CAGRGYNEQFF. DNA for the CDR3: TGTGCAGGTCGGGGATACAATGAGCAGTTCTTC.